Listed below are T cell receptor beta chains from one sample, sequenced in a study of early T cells in non-severe SARS-CoV-2 infection. Via MiXCR, TCRdb re-called the 5' RACE reads, giving one row per CDR3 protein. The data hold approximately 45,000 distinct CDR3 sequences, with roughly 10% observed a single time. Input material: whole blood. These TCRs come from an adult who was a healthcare worker with PCR-confirmed SARS-CoV-2 infection or an uninfected control (not recorded which). The CDR3 runs from the conserved cysteine through the conserved F or W. D genes are given only for firm matches. Size tells how often a clone was seen (once, few, many) or the class of an expanded clone, and some rows leave it out.

clone_size | v_call | d_call | cdr3_aa
NA | TRBV9 | NA | CASSSRGGGEETQYF
many | TRBV20-1 | NA | CSARDGGNPTNYGYTF
NA | TRBV5-6 | TRBD2 | CASSLLSGGIYTQYF
many | TRBV20-1 | NA | CSARVTQGKDSNTIYF
few | TRBV11-1 | NA | CASSIEVLTGEQFF
NA | TRBV24-1 | NA | CATSDLADTQYF
NA | TRBV29-1 | NA | CSVRGVSAGPSTDTQYF
NA | TRBV7-2 | NA | CASSLVSGAGELFF
few | TRBV20-1 | NA | CSATPEGNQPQHF
few | TRBV4-1 | NA | CASRNSFRATEAFF
many | TRBV29-1 | NA | CSVSAGTGANVLTF
once | TRBV9 | NA | CASSVDPASRGETQYF
many | TRBV6-5 | TRBD1 | CASRARQGARQPQHF
few | TRBV20-1 | TRBD1 | CSAAKQGFVNEQFF
many | TRBV29-1 | NA | CSAWWFQETQYF
NA | TRBV5-1 | NA | CASNLGGSYEQYF
many | TRBV3-1 | NA | CASSLGSSGELFF
many | TRBV3-1 | NA | CASSQDPLGEQFF
many | TRBV5-1 | NA | CASSQRGGTEAFF
NA | TRBV29-1 | TRBD1 | CSVEGTGEGEKLFF
NA | TRBV5-1 | NA | CATTGEVGKEQFF
many | TRBV12-3/TRBV12-4 | TRBD2 | CASTGTSASYEQYF
few | TRBV30 | NA | CAWSVKARGNTIYF
many | TRBV18 | TRBD1 | CASTGTGGVNGLSYGYTF
few | TRBV7-9 | NA | CASSVPKGKETQYF
many | TRBV12-3/TRBV12-4 | NA | CASSFLRVTGEAFF
few | TRBV30 | NA | CAWSAFSGAHFSSTDTQYF
many | TRBV3-1 | TRBD2 | CASSSRLAGGYNEQFF
few | TRBV12-5 | NA | CASGLGTAFNQPQHF
few | TRBV5-1 | NA | CASSLSPSYGDEQFF
NA | TRBV7-9 | NA | CASRPAGGVGNSPLHF
few | TRBV7-2 | NA | CASSQERVTEQFF
many | TRBV6-2/TRBV6-3 | NA | CASSYPSKGDEQYF
NA | TRBV20-1 | NA | CSARDGGGGIFSNQPQHF
many | TRBV24-1 | TRBD1 | CATSDDRVFTGELFF
many | TRBV6-6 | NA | CASSRIYTNQPQHF
few | TRBV7-2 | NA | CASSNGWALADTQYF
few | TRBV7-2 | NA | CASSLDGRYTGELFF
many | TRBV10-3 | NA | CAISKTDLGTDTQYF
few | TRBV5-4 | NA | CASSLAGRGLSYEQYF
few | TRBV4-3 | NA | CASSRKGTEQFF
few | TRBV10-3 | NA | CAISESSGIYEQYF
NA | TRBV4-3 | NA | CASSQVGPSGTEAFF
NA | TRBV7-3 | TRBD1 | CASSLRGQGSYGYTF
NA | TRBV18 | NA | CASSPRPSVPQETQYF
NA | TRBV7-2 | NA | CASSLVTDGYGYTF
few | TRBV2 | NA | CASSGGESQGEQFF
many | TRBV25-1 | NA | CASSVGPYEQYF
few | TRBV27 | NA | CASSLVFRGGQSYEQYF
few | TRBV19 | TRBD1 | CATTPGTANTDTQYF
many | TRBV7-9 | TRBD1 | CASSLFGQGDQPQHF
medium-sized | TRBV9 | NA | CASSLDPLPSDEQFF